This T cell receptor (beta chain) appears in the sequencing data of a study of T-cell reconstitution after alpha-beta-depleted transplantation in children. A TCRbeta library incorporating unique molecular identifiers was prepared. A single record per CDR3 protein comes from TCRdb applying MiXCR to the PCR reads. The data show around 100,000 distinct CDR3 sequences, over 9% seen once. As concerns this clonotype: No antigen is known for it.

Trimming removed 5 bases at V and 9 bases at J, with 13 bases between. The germline V gene has CDR1 KGHDR and CDR2 SFDVKD. The CDR3 is 13 residues long. Study observations and caveats: T-cell numbers and diversity, one year after transplant, stemmed largely from T cells that were newly produced.

The TCR comes from a boy aged 2 to 9 with acute lymphoblastic leukemia, due to receive a stem cell transplant. The specimen comprised PBMCs, sampled before TCRalphabeta/CD19-depleted stem cell transplant. The V gene is TRBV24-1, the J gene TRBJ2-1; D remains unclear. CDR3 nucleotides: TGTGCCACCAGTGGTGGAAGTTGGGGTGAGCAGTTCTTC. This encodes CATSGGSWGEQFF.